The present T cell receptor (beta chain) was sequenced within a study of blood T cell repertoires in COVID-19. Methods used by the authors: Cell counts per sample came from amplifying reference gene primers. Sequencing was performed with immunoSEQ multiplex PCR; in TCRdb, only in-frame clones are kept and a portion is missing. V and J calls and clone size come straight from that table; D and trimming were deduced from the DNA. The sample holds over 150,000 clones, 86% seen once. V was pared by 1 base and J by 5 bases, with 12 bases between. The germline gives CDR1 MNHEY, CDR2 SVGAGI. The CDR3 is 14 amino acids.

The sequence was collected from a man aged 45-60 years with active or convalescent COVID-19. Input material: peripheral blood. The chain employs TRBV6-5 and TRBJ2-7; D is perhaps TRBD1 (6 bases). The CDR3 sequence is CASSYYTTGNEQYF. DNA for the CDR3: TGTGCCAGCAGTTACTATACTACAGGGAACGAGCAGTACTTC.